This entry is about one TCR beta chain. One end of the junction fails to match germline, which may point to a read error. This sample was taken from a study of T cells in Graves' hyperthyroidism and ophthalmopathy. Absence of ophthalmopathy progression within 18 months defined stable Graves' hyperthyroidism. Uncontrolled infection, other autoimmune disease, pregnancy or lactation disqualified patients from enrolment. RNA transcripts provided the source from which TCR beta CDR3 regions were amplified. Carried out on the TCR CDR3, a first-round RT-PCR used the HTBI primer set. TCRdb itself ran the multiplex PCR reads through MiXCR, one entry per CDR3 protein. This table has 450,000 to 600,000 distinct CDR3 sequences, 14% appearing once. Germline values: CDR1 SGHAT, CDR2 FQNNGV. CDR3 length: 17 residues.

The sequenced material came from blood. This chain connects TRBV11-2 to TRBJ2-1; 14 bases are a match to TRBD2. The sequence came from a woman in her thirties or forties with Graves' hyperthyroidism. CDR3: CASGLVGGTSGSNEQFF. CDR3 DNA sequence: TGTGCCAGCGGCTTAGTGGGGGGGACTAGCGGGAGCAATGAGCAGTTCTTC.